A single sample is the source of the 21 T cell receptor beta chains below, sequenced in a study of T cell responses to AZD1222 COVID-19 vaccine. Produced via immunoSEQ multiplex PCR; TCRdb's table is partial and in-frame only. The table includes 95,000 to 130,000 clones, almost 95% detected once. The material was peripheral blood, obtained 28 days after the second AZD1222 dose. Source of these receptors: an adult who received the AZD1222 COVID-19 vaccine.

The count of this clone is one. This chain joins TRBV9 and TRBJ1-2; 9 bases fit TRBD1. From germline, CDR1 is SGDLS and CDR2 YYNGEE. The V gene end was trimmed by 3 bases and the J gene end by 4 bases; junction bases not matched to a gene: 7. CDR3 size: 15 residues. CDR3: CASSGSGQGLYGYTF. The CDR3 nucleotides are TGTGCCAGCAGCGGATCGGGACAGGGACTCTATGGCTACACCTTC.

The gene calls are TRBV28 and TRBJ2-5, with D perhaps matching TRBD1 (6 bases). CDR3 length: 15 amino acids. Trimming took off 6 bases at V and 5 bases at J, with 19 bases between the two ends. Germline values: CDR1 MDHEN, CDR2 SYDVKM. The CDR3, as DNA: TGTGCCAGCAGCGACACGGCAGGGGACGGGGAGACCCAGTACTTC. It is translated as CASSDTAGDGETQYF.

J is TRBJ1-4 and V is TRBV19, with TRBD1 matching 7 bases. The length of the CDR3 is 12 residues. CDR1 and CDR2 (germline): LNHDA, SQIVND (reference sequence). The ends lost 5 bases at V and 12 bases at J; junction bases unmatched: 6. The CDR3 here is CASSLGTVELFF. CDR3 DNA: TGTGCCAGTAGTTTGGGGACAGTCGAACTGTTTTTT.

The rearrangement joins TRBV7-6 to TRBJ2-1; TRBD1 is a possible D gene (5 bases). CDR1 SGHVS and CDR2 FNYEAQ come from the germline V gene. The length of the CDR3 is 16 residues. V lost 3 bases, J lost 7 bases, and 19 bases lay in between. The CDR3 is CASSFRVGSLNNEQFF. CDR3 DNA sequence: TGTGCCAGCAGCTTCAGGGTGGGTAGCCTAAATAATGAGCAGTTCTTC.

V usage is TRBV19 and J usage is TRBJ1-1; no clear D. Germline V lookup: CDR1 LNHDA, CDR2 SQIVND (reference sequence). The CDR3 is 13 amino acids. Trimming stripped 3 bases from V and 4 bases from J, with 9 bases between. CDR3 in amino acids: CASSMQRGTEAFF. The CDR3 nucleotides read TGTGCCAGTAGTATGCAGCGGGGCACTGAAGCTTTCTTT.

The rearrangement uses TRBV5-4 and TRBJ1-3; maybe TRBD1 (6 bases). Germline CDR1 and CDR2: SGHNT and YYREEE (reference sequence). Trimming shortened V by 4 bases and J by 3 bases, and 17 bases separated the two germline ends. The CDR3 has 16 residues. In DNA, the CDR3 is TGTGCCAGCAGCGTGGATAGACCAGGGGTTGGAAACACCATATATTTT. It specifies CASSVDRPGVGNTIYF.

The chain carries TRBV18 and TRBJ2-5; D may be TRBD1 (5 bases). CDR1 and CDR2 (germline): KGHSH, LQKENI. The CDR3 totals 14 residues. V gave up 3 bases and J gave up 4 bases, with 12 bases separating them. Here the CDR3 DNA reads TGTGCCAGCTCACCCACCGCAGGGTCAGAGACCCAGTACTTC. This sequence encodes CASSPTAGSETQYF.

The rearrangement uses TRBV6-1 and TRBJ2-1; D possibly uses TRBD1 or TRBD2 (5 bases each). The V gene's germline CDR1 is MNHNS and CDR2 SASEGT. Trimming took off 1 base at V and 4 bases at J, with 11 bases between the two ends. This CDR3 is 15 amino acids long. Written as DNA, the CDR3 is TGTGCCAGCAGTGAAGGGGACGGAAGGTACAATGAGCAGTTCTTC. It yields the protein CASSEGDGRYNEQFF.

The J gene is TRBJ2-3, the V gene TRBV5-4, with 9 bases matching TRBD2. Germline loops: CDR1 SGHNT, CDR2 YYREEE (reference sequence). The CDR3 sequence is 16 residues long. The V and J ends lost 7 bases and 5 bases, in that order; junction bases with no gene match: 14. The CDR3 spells CASPGSAGAGGDTQYF. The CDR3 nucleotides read TGTGCCAGCCCCGGATCAGCGGGAGCGGGAGGAGATACGCAGTATTTT.

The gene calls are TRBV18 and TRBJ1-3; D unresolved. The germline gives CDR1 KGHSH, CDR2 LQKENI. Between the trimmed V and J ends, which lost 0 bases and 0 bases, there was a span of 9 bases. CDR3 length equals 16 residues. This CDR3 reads CASSPPGVNSGNTIYF. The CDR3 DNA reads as TGTGCCAGCTCACCACCCGGGGTCAACTCTGGAAACACCATATATTTT.

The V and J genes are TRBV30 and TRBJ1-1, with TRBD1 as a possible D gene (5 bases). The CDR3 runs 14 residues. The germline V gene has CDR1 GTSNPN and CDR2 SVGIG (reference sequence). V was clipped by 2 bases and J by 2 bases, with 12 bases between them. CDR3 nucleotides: TGTGCCTGGAGTTTGGAGGGGATTAACACTGAAGCTTTCTTT. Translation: CAWSLEGINTEAFF.

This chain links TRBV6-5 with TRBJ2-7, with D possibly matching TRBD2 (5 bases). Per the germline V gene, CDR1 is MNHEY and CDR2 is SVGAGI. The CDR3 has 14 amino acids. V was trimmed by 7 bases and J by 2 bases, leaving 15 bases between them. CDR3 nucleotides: TGTGCCAGCACCCTAGCCCATACAACCTACGAGCAGTACTTC. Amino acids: CASTLAHTTYEQYF.

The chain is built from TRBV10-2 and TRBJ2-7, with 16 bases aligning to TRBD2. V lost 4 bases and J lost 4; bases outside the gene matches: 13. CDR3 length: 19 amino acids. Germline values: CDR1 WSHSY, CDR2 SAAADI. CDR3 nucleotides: TGCGCCAGCAGTGGACCCGGGACTAGCGGGAGGGCCTGGATGTACGAGCAGTACTTC. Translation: CASSGPGTSGRAWMYEQYF.

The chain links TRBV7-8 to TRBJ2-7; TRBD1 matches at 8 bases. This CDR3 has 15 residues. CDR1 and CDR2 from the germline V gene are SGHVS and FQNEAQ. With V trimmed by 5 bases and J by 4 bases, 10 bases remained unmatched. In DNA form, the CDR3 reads TGTGCCAGCAGCCTCGGGACAGGCAAGGGTTACGAGCAGTACTTC. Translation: CASSLGTGKGYEQYF.

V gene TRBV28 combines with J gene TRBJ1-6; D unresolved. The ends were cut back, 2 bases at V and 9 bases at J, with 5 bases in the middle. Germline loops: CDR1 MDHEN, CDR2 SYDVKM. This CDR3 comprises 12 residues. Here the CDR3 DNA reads TGTGCCAGCAGTTTAGACGGTTCACCCCTCCACTTT. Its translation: CASSLDGSPLHF.

This chain's CDR3 is CASSYDGISYEQYF. The CDR3 DNA reads TGTGCCAGCAGTTACGACGGGATCTCCTACGAGCAGTACTTC. The chain uses TRBV6-5 and TRBJ2-7, with D tentatively TRBD2 (5 bases). This CDR3 has 14 amino acids. Trimming removed 2 bases at V and 0 bases at J, with 8 bases between. Germline CDR1 MNHEY, CDR2 SVGAGI.

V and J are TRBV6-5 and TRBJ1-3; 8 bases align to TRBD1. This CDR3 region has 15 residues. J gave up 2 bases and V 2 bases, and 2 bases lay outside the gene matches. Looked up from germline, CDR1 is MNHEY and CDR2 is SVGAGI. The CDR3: CASSYQDRAGNTIYF. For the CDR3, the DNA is TGTGCCAGCAGTTACCAGGACAGGGCTGGAAACACCATATATTTT.

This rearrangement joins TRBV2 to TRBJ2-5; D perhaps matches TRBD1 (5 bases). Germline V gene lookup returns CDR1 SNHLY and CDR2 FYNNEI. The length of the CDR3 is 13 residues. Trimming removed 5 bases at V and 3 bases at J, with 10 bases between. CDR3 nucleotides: TGTGCCAGCAGTTATGGACAAGAAGAGACCCAGTACTTC. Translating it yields CASSYGQEETQYF.

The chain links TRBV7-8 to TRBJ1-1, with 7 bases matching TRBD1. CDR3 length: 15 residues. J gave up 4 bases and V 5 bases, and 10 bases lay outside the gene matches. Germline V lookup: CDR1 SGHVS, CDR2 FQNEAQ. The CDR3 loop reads CASSTTGVFGTEAFF. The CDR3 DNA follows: TGTGCCAGCAGCACAACAGGGGTTTTCGGCACTGAAGCTTTCTTT. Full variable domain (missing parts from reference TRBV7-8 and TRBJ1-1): GAGVSQSPRYKVAKRGQDVALRCDPISGHVSLFWYQQALGQGPEFLTYFQNEAQLDKSGLPSDRFFAERPEGSVSTLKIQRTQQEDSAVYLCASSTTGVFGTEAFFGQGTRLTVV.

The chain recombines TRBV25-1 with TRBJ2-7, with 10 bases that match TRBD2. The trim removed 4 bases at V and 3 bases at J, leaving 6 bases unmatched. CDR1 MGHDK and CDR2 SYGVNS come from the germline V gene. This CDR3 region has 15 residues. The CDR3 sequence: CASSGASGRGYEQYF. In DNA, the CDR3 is TGTGCCAGCAGTGGGGCTAGCGGGAGAGGCTACGAGCAGTACTTC.

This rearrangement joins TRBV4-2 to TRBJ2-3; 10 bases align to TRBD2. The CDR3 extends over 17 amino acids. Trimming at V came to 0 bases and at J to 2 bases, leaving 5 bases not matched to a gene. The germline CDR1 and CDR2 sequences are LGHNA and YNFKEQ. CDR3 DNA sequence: TGTGCCAGCAGCCAAGAACCTAGCGGGAGTACCACAGATACGCAGTATTTT. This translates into CASSQEPSGSTTDTQYF.